This section outlines one T cell receptor (beta chain) sequence together with its context. These data are taken from a study of T cells in Graves' hyperthyroidism and ophthalmopathy. Amplification of TCR beta CDR3 regions was performed using RNA transcripts as template. The TCR CDR3 first-round RT-PCR relied on the HTBI primer set. TCRdb used MiXCR to reprocess the multiplex PCR reads, holding one entry per CDR3 protein. The sample yields around 600,000 distinct CDR3 sequences, approximately 14% seen once. Germline loops: CDR1 SQVTM, CDR2 ANQGSEA. The CDR3 length is 16 residues. V lost 1 base and J lost 3, with 19 bases in between.

This sequence originates from a woman aged 25 to 39 with Graves' hyperthyroidism. The chain combines TRBV29-1 with TRBJ2-7; D tentatively fits TRBD1 or TRBD2 (7 bases each). Source material: blood. CDR3 residues: CSVEGVEGRGLYEQYF. DNA of the CDR3: TGCAGCGTTGAAGGAGTTGAGGGGAGGGGGCTCTACGAGCAGTACTTC.